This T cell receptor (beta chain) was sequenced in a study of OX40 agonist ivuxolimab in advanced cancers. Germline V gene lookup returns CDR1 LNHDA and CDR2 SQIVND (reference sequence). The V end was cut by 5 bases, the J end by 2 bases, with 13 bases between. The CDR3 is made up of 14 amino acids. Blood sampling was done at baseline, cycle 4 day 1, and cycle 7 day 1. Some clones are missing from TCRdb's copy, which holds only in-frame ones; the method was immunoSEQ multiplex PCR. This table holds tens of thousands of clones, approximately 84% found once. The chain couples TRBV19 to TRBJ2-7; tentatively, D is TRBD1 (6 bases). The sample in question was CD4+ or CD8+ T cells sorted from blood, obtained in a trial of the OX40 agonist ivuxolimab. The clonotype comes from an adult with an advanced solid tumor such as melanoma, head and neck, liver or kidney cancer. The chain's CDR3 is CASSPRTEAYEQYF. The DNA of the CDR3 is TGTGCCAGTAGTCCTCGGACAGAAGCCTACGAGCAGTACTTC.